These T cell receptor beta chains were read from a single sample in a study of CD4 T cells in relation to SARS-CoV-2 and coronaviruses. Libraries were prepared by immunoSEQ multiplex PCR; TCRdb keeps only in-frame clonotypes and omits some of them. The table records under 30,000 clones, around 72% of them present only once. These TCRs are of unknown antigen specificity. Source material: CD4+ T cells from PBMCs, cultured in vitro. These receptors came from a human donor in good health. The CDR3 runs from the conserved cysteine through the conserved F or W. Fields, in order: D gene, J gene, clone size, V gene, CDR3 DNA, CDR3 protein. A D gene is named only where the DNA matches it firmly. Only part of the rows carry a size: once, few, many, or a class if the clone is expanded.

TRBD1 | TRBJ2-7 | NA | TRBV9 | TGTGCCAGCAGCGTAGGACAGGGTAACGAGCAGTACTTC | CASSVGQGNEQYF
NA | TRBJ2-2 | NA | TRBV11-3 | TGTGCCAGCAGCTTCCGGAAAGGGGACACCGGGGAGCTGTTTTTT | CASSFRKGDTGELFF
NA | TRBJ1-2 | NA | TRBV18 | TGTGCCAGCTCATCGACGGAAGTCTATGGCTACACCTTC | CASSSTEVYGYTF
TRBD1 | TRBJ2-3 | NA | TRBV28 | TGTGCCAGCACCCCAGGGGGTGCAGATACGCAGTATTTT | CASTPGGADTQYF
NA | TRBJ2-2 | NA | TRBV2 | TGTGCCAGCAGTGAAGAACAGATGAACACCGGGGAGCTGTTTTTT | CASSEEQMNTGELFF
NA | TRBJ2-7 | NA | TRBV13 | TGTGCCAGCAGCTTACTATCGTGGGGGCTTCGGGACCCCTCCTACGAGCAGTACTTC | CASSLLSWGLRDPSYEQYF
NA | TRBJ1-6 | NA | TRBV7-2 | TGTGCCAGCAGCTCCGGGGTCGGGAGCTCCTATAATTCACCCCTCCACTTT | CASSSGVGSSYNSPLHF
TRBD1 | TRBJ1-6 | NA | TRBV6-5 | TGTGCCAGCGTCTCAGGGACAGAGTATTCACCCCTCCACTTT | CASVSGTEYSPLHF
TRBD1 | TRBJ2-7 | NA | TRBV11-1 | TGTGCCAGCATCCAAACCCCTAGGGACAGTCACTACGAGCAGTACTTC | CASIQTPRDSHYEQYF
TRBD1 | TRBJ1-6 | few | TRBV18 | TGTGCCAGCTCACTTGGGACAGCCAATAATTCACCCCTCCACTTT | CASSLGTANNSPLHF
NA | TRBJ2-7 | NA | TRBV21-1 | TGTGCCAGCAGCAAAGCTGGGACAGGGTGTGAGCAGTACTTC | CASSKAGTGCEQYF
NA | TRBJ2-1 | once | TRBV6-1 | TGTGCCAGCAGTGAAGTGGGACCCCAATACAATGAGCAGTTCTTC | CASSEVGPQYNEQFF
TRBD1 | TRBJ1-4 | NA | TRBV4-3 | TGCGCCAGCAGCCAAGACCCGGGACAGGGCCATGAAAAACTGTTTTTT | CASSQDPGQGHEKLFF
NA | TRBJ1-1 | once | TRBV6-5 | TGTGCCAGCAGTTACTCACTGGCAGGGTTGACTGAAGCTTTCTTT | CASSYSLAGLTEAFF
NA | TRBJ1-1 | NA | TRBV5-4 | TGTGCCAGCAGCTCGGGACTGATGAACACTGAAGCTTTCTTT | CASSSGLMNTEAFF
NA | TRBJ2-3 | once | TRBV5-1 | TGCGCCAGCAGCTTGGCAGTGGTTAGCACAGATACGCAGTATTTT | CASSLAVVSTDTQYF
NA | TRBJ2-6 | once | TRBV4-1 | TGCGCCAGCAGCCAAAGAGCAGGGTACTCTGGGGCCAACGTCCTGACTTTC | CASSQRAGYSGANVLTF
TRBD2 | TRBJ2-5 | once | TRBV5-1 | TGCGCCAGCAGGCCGGGAGCGGGAGGGCCTAGAAAACAAGAGACCCAGTACTTC | CASRPGAGGPRKQETQYF
TRBD1 | TRBJ1-4 | NA | TRBV3-1/TRBV3-2 | TGTGCCAGCAGCCTACAGGGGATAGGGGAAAAACTGTTTTTT | CASSLQGIGEKLFF
TRBD2 | TRBJ2-7 | NA | TRBV7-2 | TGTGCCAGCAGTCGACTAGCGGAGTCCTACGAGCAGTACTTC | CASSRLAESYEQYF
TRBD1 | TRBJ1-2 | NA | TRBV7-2 | TGTGCCAGCAGCATTCCGGGACAGTACTATGGCTACACCTTC | CASSIPGQYYGYTF
NA | TRBJ1-1 | NA | TRBV6-1 | TGTGCCAGCAGTGAAGCAGAGGGTAGATGGACTGAAGCTTTCTTT | CASSEAEGRWTEAFF
TRBD1 | TRBJ2-4 | NA | TRBV23-1 | TGCGCCAGCAGTCCCCCCAGGTACAGGGGAGAATGGGTGGTAGCCAAAAACATTCAGTACTTC | CASSPPRYRGEWVVAKNIQYF
NA | TRBJ1-4 | NA | TRBV27 | TGTGCCAGCAGTCCACGGCCCGGGTCTGGGGCCGCCTTAAATGAAAAACTGTTTTTT | CASSPRPGSGAALNEKLFF
NA | TRBJ2-2 | once | TRBV23-1 | TGCGCCAGCAGTCAACATATACAGAACACCGGGGAGCTGTTTTTT | CASSQHIQNTGELFF
TRBD2 | TRBJ2-5 | NA | TRBV7-2 | TGTGCCAGCAGTCCATGGAGTGGGAGGGAGGAGACCCAGTACTTC | CASSPWSGREETQYF
TRBD2 | TRBJ2-3 | NA | TRBV7-8 | TGTGCCAGCAGCTTGGGACTAGCGGGGGGTTCGGGTACGCAGTATTTT | CASSLGLAGGSGTQYF
TRBD1 | TRBJ1-1 | NA | TRBV19 | TGTGCCACCCCGACAGGGGAAGCTTTCTTT | CATPTGEAFF
NA | TRBJ2-5 | NA | TRBV12-2 | TGTGCAAGTCGCTATTCGCGGGTCAGCCAAGTCCAAGAGACCCAGTACTTC | CASRYSRVSQVQETQYF
TRBD1 | TRBJ1-5 | NA | TRBV27 | TGTGCCAGCAGCGCGGACAGGGGGGATCAGCCCCAGCATTTT | CASSADRGDQPQHF
NA | TRBJ2-3 | NA | TRBV29-1 | TGCAGCGTTGATAGGGGGGGCACAGATACGCAGTATTTT | CSVDRGGTDTQYF
TRBD1 | TRBJ2-7 | NA | TRBV11-3 | TGTGCCAGCCACAGGGGGACGGGAGTCTCCAAGCAGTACTTC | CASHRGTGVSKQYF
NA | TRBJ1-2 | NA | TRBV5-1 | TGCGCCAGCAGCGAAGGACTCGAGGGGGGCTACACCTTC | CASSEGLEGGYTF
NA | TRBJ1-2 | NA | TRBV18 | TGTGCCAGCTCACCACCGCTCCTCTCAGCTGGGTATGGCTACACCTTC | CASSPPLLSAGYGYTF
NA | TRBJ1-2 | once | TRBV5-1 | TGCGCCAGCAGTCTGGGGCAGCCCTATGGCTACACCTTC | CASSLGQPYGYTF
NA | TRBJ2-2 | NA | TRBV25-1 | TGTGCCAGCAGTGATCCAAACAGGGTGAACGGGGAGCTGTTTTTT | CASSDPNRVNGELFF
TRBD1 | TRBJ2-3 | NA | TRBV6-2/TRBV6-3 | TGTGCCAGCAGCCCCGGGACAGGGGTAAATACGCAGTATTTT | CASSPGTGVNTQYF
TRBD2 | TRBJ2-5 | NA | TRBV3-1/TRBV3-2 | TGTGCCAGCAGCGCATCGGGACTAGCTGAGACCCAGTACTTC | CASSASGLAETQYF
NA | TRBJ1-3 | few | TRBV19 | TGTGCCAGTAGTATACAGGCAAGCTCTGGAAACACCATATATTTT | CASSIQASSGNTIYF